This T cell receptor beta chain was profiled in a study of cytomegalovirus exposure and HLA in healthy donors. In the study overall: Clustering assigned roughly 81% of the approximately 390 genotyped donors to the Caucasian-associated ancestry cluster.

This CDR3 is built from 15 residues. V shed 3 bases, J shed 2 bases, and the junction held 5 bases outside the gene matches. Germline V gene sequence: CDR1 KGHSH, CDR2 LQKENI. The study ran its PCR with 60 Vbeta and 13 Jbeta primers. In the study's own analysis: Later work found about 80 million unique TCR beta chains, with about 10 million shared. Data came from immunoSEQ multiplex PCR; TCRdb stores just in-frame clones and leaves some out. That table supplies the V and J calls and clone size; D and trimming were determined from the DNA. The repertoire includes around 150,000 clones, 68% of them detected once, and around 4% sits in the top ten. Each donor was healthy, and each was a bone marrow donor.

The J gene is TRBJ2-3, the V gene TRBV18, with TRBD2 identical over 7 bases. Sample: PBMCs. The source is a woman younger than 35 in good health and CMV-seropositive. The chain's CDR3 is CASSPNLAATDTQYF. CDR3 nucleotide sequence: TGTGCCAGCTCACCGAATCTAGCGGCCACAGATACGCAGTATTTT.